This T cell receptor beta chain stems from a study of T cells in Graves' hyperthyroidism and ophthalmopathy. Study-wide findings and caveats: Blood shared most expanded thyroid clonotypes above 0.001.

Germline V gene sequence: CDR1 DFQATT, CDR2 SNEGSKA (reference sequence). This CDR3 has 13 residues. Many counts were recorded for this clonotype. Antigen: not known. The junction differs from germline at one of its ends, possibly a read error. The investigators amplified TCR beta CDR3 regions from RNA transcripts. The TCR CDR3 was amplified in a first-round RT-PCR using the HTBI primer set. TCRdb used MiXCR to reprocess the multiplex PCR reads, holding one entry per CDR3 protein. Found here are roughly 500,000 distinct CDR3 sequences, approximately 49% of them singletons; the top ten hold around 47%. This TCR derives from an adult woman with Graves' disease, either hyperthyroidism or ophthalmopathy (not recorded which). Sequencing was carried out using peripheral blood or thyroid tissue (not recorded which). The V call is TRBV20-1, the J call TRBJ2-7, with 9 bases lining up with TRBD1. CDR3 amino acids: CSAADRGSYGQYF. The CDR3 DNA is TGCAGTGCTGCGGACAGGGGATCCTACGGGCAGTACTTC.